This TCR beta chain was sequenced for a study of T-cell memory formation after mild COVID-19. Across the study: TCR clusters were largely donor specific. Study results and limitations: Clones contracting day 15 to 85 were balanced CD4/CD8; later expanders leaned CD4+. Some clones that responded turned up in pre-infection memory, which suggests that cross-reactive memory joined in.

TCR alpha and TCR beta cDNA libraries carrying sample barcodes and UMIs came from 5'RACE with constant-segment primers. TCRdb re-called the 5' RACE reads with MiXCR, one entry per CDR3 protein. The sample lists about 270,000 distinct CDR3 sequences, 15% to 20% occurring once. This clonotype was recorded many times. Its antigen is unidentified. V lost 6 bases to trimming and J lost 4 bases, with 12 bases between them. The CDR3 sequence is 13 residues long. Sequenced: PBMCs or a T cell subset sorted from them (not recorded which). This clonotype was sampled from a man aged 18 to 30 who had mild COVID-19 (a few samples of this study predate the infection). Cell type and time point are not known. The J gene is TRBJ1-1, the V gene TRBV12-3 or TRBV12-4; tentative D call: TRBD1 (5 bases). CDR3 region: CASSHRGGTEAFF. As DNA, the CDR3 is TGTGCCAGCAGCCACCGGGGGGGCACTGAAGCTTTCTTT.